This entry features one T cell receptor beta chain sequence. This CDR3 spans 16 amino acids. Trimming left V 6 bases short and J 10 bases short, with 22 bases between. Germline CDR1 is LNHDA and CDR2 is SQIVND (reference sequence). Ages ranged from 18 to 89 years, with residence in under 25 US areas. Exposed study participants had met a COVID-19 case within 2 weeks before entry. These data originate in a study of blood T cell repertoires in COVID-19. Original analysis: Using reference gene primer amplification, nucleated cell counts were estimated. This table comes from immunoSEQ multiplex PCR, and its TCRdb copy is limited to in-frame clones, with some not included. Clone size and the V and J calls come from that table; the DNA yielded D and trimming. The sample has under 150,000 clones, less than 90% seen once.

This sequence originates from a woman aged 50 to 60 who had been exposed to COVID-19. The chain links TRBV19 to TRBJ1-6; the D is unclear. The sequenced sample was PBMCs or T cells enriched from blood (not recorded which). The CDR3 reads CASSQGPAGLMSPLHF. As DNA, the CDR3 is TGTGCCAGTAGCCAAGGGCCGGCGGGGTTGATGTCACCCCTCCACTTT.